These T cell receptor beta chains were read from a single sample in a study of siplizumab effects on memory and regulatory T cells. Sequencing was performed with immunoSEQ multiplex PCR; in TCRdb, only in-frame clones are kept and a portion is missing. This repertoire shows 85,000 to 130,000 clones, 94% found once; its top ten account for over 0.55%. Material for sequencing was Tregs sorted from blood. These receptors originate from a human donor in good health. The CDR3 runs from the conserved cysteine through the conserved F or W.

V gene	J gene	CDR3 protein
TRBV2	TRBJ1-2	CASSALGQGYGYTF
TRBV10-2	TRBJ2-5	CASKYSGKETQYF
TRBV25-1	TRBJ2-4	CASKPTGQASGIQYF
TRBV13	TRBJ2-7	CASSQQAGGLGTYEQYF
TRBV2	TRBJ2-1	CASSPITGSYNEQFF
TRBV19	TRBJ2-7	CASSTDFSEQYF
TRBV6-5	TRBJ1-4	CASRGQGRGEKLFF
TRBV11-2	TRBJ2-1	CASSLDLSVREQFF
TRBV29-1	TRBJ2-7	CSVSRYEIQYF
TRBV18	TRBJ2-7	CASSPGGSKNEQYF
TRBV6-1	TRBJ2-2	CASSEAPIGAFTGELFF
TRBV10-3	TRBJ2-7	CAISDELAGPRSSYEQYF
TRBV10-3	TRBJ2-7	CAISHGSGTGSYEQYF
TRBV7-2	TRBJ2-1	CASSFTGTSGRTNEQFF
TRBV4-2	TRBJ1-1	CASSQNTEAFF
TRBV30	TRBJ2-1	CAWRGTSGRTYNEQFF
TRBV28	TRBJ1-2	CASRDVWYGYTF
TRBV30	TRBJ2-4	CAWEGGGAKNIQYF
TRBV28	TRBJ2-6	CASSLSGSGANVLTF
TRBV4-1	TRBJ1-5	CASSQTGTGGSQPQHF
TRBV14	TRBJ1-2	CASTSGHRDVLLRGYTF
TRBV19	TRBJ1-2	CASSMTVTYGYTF
TRBV6-1	TRBJ1-2	CASSVRQGAYYGYTF
TRBV2	TRBJ2-7	CASRPRVASYEQYF
TRBV5-4	TRBJ2-7	CASRELPSYEQYF
TRBV28	TRBJ1-2	CASSPGGGENYGYTF
TRBV7-2	TRBJ1-3	CASSYRRGVGSSGNTIYF
TRBV11-2	TRBJ1-2	CASSLYRQTSLTF
TRBV28	TRBJ1-6	CASRPVGQGDRSPLHF
TRBV14	TRBJ1-1	CASSPLRTGEAFF
TRBV28	TRBJ1-2	CASSLQGAQSYGYTF
TRBV7-9	TRBJ2-2	CASSLPGLAGNTGELFF
TRBV5-4	TRBJ1-1	CASSLASWVGGAGMNTEAFF
TRBV6-1	TRBJ2-7	CASTSLGGANGF
TRBV9	TRBJ1-2	CASSLSTGQFYGYTF
TRBV19	TRBJ1-4	CASRATVGRTNEKLFF
TRBV11-2	TRBJ2-7	CASSLVFSNSYEQYF
TRBV6-1	TRBJ1-2	CASSGLQRWLGIWLYGYTF
TRBV4-2	TRBJ2-7	CASSQDVALLWDYEQYF
TRBV7-9	TRBJ2-3	CASSPPRPSGRDTQYF
TRBV19	TRBJ1-1	CASSIGNTEAFF
TRBV5-1	TRBJ2-7	CASSLGLAESYEQYF
TRBV5-1	TRBJ1-2	CASSPSYYGYTF
TRBV5-1	TRBJ2-1	CASSSGLAGGSIYNEQFF
TRBV4-1	TRBJ2-7	CASSQAFFLGSLSYEQYF
TRBV10-1	TRBJ2-7	CASSDRPASTSSEQYF